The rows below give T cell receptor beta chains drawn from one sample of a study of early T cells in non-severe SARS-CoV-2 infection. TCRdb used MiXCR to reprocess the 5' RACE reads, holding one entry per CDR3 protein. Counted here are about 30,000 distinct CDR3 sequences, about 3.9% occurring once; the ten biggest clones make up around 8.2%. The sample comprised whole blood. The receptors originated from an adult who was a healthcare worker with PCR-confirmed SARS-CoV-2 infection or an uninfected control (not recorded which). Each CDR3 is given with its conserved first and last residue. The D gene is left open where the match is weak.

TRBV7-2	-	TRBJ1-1	CASSLTQGLNTEAFF
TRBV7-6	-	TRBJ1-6	CASSLGGGQGNSPLHF
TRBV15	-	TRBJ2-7	CAIRDTATYEQYF
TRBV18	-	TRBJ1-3	CASSTSGVRAGNTIYF
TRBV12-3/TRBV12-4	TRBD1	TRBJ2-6	CASSWTGSGANVLTF
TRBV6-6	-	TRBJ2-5	CASRTLYQETQYF
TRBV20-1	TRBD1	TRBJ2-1	CSASRQGNEQFF
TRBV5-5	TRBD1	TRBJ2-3	CASSLTGDADTQYF
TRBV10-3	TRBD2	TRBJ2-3	CAIKKREVTDTQYF
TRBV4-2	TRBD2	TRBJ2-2	CASSPRTSGNTGELFF
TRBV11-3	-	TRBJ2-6	CASSLGTGANVLTF
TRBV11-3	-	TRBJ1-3	CASSLGSAASGNTIYF
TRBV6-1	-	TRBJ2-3	CASSGVGWGADTQYF
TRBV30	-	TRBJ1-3	CAWSAANGNTIYF
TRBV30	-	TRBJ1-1	CAWSKDFRSTEAFF
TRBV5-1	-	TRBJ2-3	CASGVGQTDTTDTQYF
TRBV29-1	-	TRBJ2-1	CSGGASDAREQFF
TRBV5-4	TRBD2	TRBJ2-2	CASSLAGRGVNTGELFF
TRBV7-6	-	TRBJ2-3	CASRNSGTDTQYF
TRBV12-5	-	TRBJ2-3	CASGLVQGRGPRDTQYF
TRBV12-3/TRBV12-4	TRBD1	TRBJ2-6	CASSPLTGGTGANVLTF
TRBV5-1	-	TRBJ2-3	CASRQDPTDTQYF
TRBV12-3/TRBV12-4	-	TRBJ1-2	CASSLIGEGYTF
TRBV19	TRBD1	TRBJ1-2	CASTPDRGLAGYTF
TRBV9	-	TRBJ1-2	CASSVGQPANYGYTF
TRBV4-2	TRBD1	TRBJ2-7	CASSQAGQAYEQYF
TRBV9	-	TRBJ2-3	CASSPGGTQYF
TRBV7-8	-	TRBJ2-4	CASSVGGTQNIQYF
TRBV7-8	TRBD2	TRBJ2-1	CASSLMTSVYNEQFF
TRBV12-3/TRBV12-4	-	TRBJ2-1	CASSPGGYEQFF
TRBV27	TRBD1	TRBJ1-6	CASTLSGGPLHF
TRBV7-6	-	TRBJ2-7	CASSSGQSSYEQYF
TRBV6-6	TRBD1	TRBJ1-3	CASRQGVSSGNTIYF
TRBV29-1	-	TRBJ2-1	CSVEGLIDEQFF
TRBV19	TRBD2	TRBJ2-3	CASSTRGIAGITDTQYF
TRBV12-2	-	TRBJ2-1	CASRLPSRIHEQFF